This TCR beta chain is drawn from a study of blood T cells in healthy people across ages (dated by TCRdb to between 2014 and 2017). About the full investigation: In model experiments, template switching captured roughly one uniquely barcoded TCR beta cDNA molecule for every two T cells. To track age-related changes in TCR beta repertoire diversity, the study relied on deep sequencing normalized with unique cDNA molecular identifiers. Using the same blood draw, the study looked at two additional independent replicas of 1 million unique cDNA reads for two donors, one aged 18 to 30 and the other aged 80 or older. The donors were divided into four age groups: young (average around 16 years), middle-aged (approximately 39), aged (about 62) and long-lived (82).

The library was produced with 5' RACE. TCRdb lists the instrument as Illumina HiSeq 2500. A second PCR of about 6 to 12 cycles was run with a J-beta primer mix and a sample-barcoded 5' primer. A unique molecular identifier was introduced onto each TCR beta cDNA molecule by a template-switch 5' adaptor carrying 12 random nucleotides. At least 2.5 million CDR3-containing paired-end reads were obtained from each sample. First-strand cDNA was synthesized from all RNA with the Mint cDNA synthesis kit, primed by a TRBC-specific oligonucleotide. Following uracil-DNA glycosylase treatment, a first 18-cycle PCR with universal primers M1SS and BC2_uni_R was performed on all cDNA. The paper's data handling went like this. For normalization, 1 million high-quality reads, each with a distinct molecular identifier, were randomly selected from each sample. Instead of being binned into consensus sequences, reads with shared molecular identifiers were discarded. MiTCR, run with a Q25 quality threshold and the strictest error-elimination algorithm, handled CDR3 identification, clonotype clustering and error correction. Lower-bound total TCR beta diversity was estimated with a nonparametric unseen species model using Euler transformation. The public reads were reprocessed in TCRdb via fastp at Q25 and MiXCR, keeping in-frame beta chains. All rows with the same CDR3 protein become a single entry with the most common DNA and genes. The V and J calls and clone size are TCRdb's, not the authors'. The sample contains more than 450,000 distinct CDR3 sequences, roughly a quarter of them found a single time. Over 3.5% of the sample goes to the ten largest clones.

V has 6 bases trimmed and J has 10 bases trimmed; junction bases matching no gene number 9. Measured from the cysteine to the phenylalanine, the CDR3 is 15 residues long. This entry keeps only the CDR3 DNA: 45 bases, framed from base 1. Looking up the germline V gene yields CDR1 MNHEY and CDR2 SVGEGT. On this clonotype: Its antigen has not been determined. No clone much larger than this one lies a single base away; base qualities are absent.

Points the paper makes about the study in general: Because donor CMV infection status was unknown, age-related changes in expanded clonotypes were potentially confounded. There was a strong correlation between observed TCR beta diversity and the percentage of naive T cells measured by flow cytometry. Observed TCR beta diversity per million T cells fell roughly linearly with age, and a significant reduction was already apparent by age around 40. Estimates of total diversity based on one million sequenced T cells were regarded as lower bounds and as underestimates. Since profiling was done on bulk unsorted PBMCs, naive and antigen-experienced compartments could not be conclusively compared. The long-lived group showed more naive CD4+ T cells, fewer expanded clones and increased TCR diversity than the aged group, suggesting age selection.

Donors were a few dozen systemically healthy Caucasian individuals from Russia aged about 6 to 100 years. Ten milliliters of peripheral blood were drawn from each donor into EDTA-treated Vacutainer tubes. Ficoll-Paque density-gradient centrifugation was used to isolate PBMCs, with at least 6.5 million per sample. Trizol reagent was used to extract total RNA from PBMCs, with at least 6 micrograms per sample. For every donor, flow cytometry on a PBMC aliquot measured the percentage of naive CD45RAhigh/CD27high T cells. Another study also made use of these data, one on T cells of mothers and their children. Reported in the second study: The donors were nine systemically healthy Caucasian individuals, made up of three mothers and their six children. cDNA synthesis consumed the entire amount of extracted RNA, loaded at around 1.5 ug RNA in each 15 ul reaction. In the second PCR, the M1S primer added sample barcodes and 2-4 random nucleotides. More than 8.5 million TCR beta CDR3 reads were obtained from each mother, and roughly 3 million reads were obtained from each child. Thymic selection shapes the output of TCR recombination in a similar way in related and unrelated pairs, and inherited differences have a minor effect. Normalized repertoire overlap in related mother-child pairs was always slightly higher than in unrelated mother-child pairs, but the difference was never significant. No persistent microchimeric T cell clones were detected, at a sensitivity of approximately 100 clones per million clonotypes. In the study, deep NGS was used to compare the TCR beta repertoires of mothers and children, and features distinguishing related mother-child pairs from unrelated individuals were sought. Mothers averaged around 43 +/- 4 years of age and children averaged roughly 11 +/- 4 years. After adapter ligation was performed with NEBNext reagents, the libraries were sequenced on an Illumina HiSeq 2000 with 100+100 nt paired-end reads. To avoid cross-contamination, the mother libraries and the child libraries were prepared a month apart and sequenced in separate runs. Between roughly 450,000 and 2,000,000 distinct TCR beta clonotypes were identified per donor. Naive TCR beta clonotypes were estimated from low-frequency clonotypes matched to each donor's FACS-determined naive share, without sorting.

This sequence uses TRBV6-2 or TRBV6-3 and TRBJ2-2, with 12 bases matching TRBD2. The specimen sequenced was blood. The clonotype originates from a boy aged 2 to 10 in good health. The CDR3 reads CASSPRTSGITELFF. At the DNA level, the sequence is TGTGCCAGCAGCCCCAGGACTAGCGGGATCACGGAGCTGTTTTTT.